This T cell receptor beta chain comes out of a study of vaccination effects on CD4 cells after COVID-19. With respect to this clone: Its specificity is not known.

TCRdb keeps only in-frame clones here, not all; method: immunoSEQ multiplex PCR. In the table there are about 22,000 clones, about three quarters of which are singletons. V lost 4 bases to trimming and J lost 4 bases, with 13 bases between them. Germline V gene data show CDR1 as WSHSY and CDR2 as SAAADI. CDR3 length: 14 amino acids. ViraFEST used viral peptide pools to expand antigen-specific CD4+ T cells before sequencing. CD4+ T cell isolation took place after more than eight days of culture. Material: CD4+ T cells from PBMCs cultured with HCoV-229E spike peptides, obtained before COVID-19 vaccination. The origin of this receptor is a human donor who received a COVID-19 vaccine. The rearrangement links TRBV10-2 to TRBJ1-1; D is unclear. Written as DNA, the CDR3 is TGCGCCAGCAGTGCGAGCGCGACCCCCACTGAAGCTTTCTTT. Protein sequence: CASSASATPTEAFF.